These 32 T cell receptor beta chains came from one sample sequenced in a study of shared clonotypes between healthy human individuals. Method: immunoSEQ multiplex PCR; TCRdb's copy keeps in-frame clones and lacks some. Among 190,000 or so clones listed, around 63% were seen once. Input material: memory CD4+ T cells sorted from blood. As to subset: CD45RA-negative fraction. The receptor set was obtained from a young man in good health.

This chain joins TRBV5-8 and TRBJ2-1, with 13 bases matching TRBD2. Germline CDR1 and CDR2: SGHTS and YDEGEE. Trimming at V came to 4 bases and at J to 4 bases, leaving 2 bases not matched to a gene. The CDR3 runs to 15 residues. CDR3 residues: CASSGLAGVYNEQFF. The CDR3 DNA sequence: TGTGCCAGCAGCGGACTAGCGGGAGTTTACAATGAGCAGTTCTTC.

This chain connects TRBV2 to TRBJ1-1; D remains ambiguous. The CDR3 loop spans 12 amino acids. Trimming stripped 6 bases from V and 5 bases from J, with 10 bases between. Germline values: CDR1 SNHLY, CDR2 FYNNEI. This CDR3 is CASSLQGTEAFF. The CDR3 coding sequence is TGTGCCAGCAGCCTACAAGGAACTGAAGCTTTCTTT.

The rearrangement joins TRBV28 to TRBJ2-7, with 12 bases aligning to TRBD1. V shed 8 bases and J 4 bases; nucleotides not matched to a gene: 12. CDR1 MDHEN and CDR2 SYDVKM come from the germline V gene. The CDR3 has 16 residues. CDR3 region: CASSQTGDRGQYEQYF. CDR3 sequence (DNA): TGTGCCAGCTCTCAGACCGGGGACAGGGGGCAGTACGAGCAGTACTTC.

Concerning this clone: A read error is the likely source, as a far larger clone sits one nucleotide away. Different DNA sequences within this sample yield the same CDR3. CDR3 residues: CSARTPTNEKLFF. DNA of the CDR3: TGTAGCGCCAGGACACCAACTAATGAAAAACTGTTTTTT. The gene calls are TRBV29-1 and TRBJ1-4, with a tentative D call TRBD1 (5 bases). Germline V gene sequence: CDR1 SQVTM, CDR2 ANQGSEA. This CDR3 spans 13 amino acids.

On this clone: The sample holds other DNA sequences that translate to the same CDR3. The chain joins TRBV29-1 to TRBJ2-2; maybe TRBD1 (6 bases). This CDR3 has 12 residues. Between the trimmed V and J ends, which lost 4 bases and 4 bases, there was a span of 7 bases. From germline, CDR1 is SQVTM and CDR2 ANQGSEA. The CDR3 coding sequence is TGCAGCGTTGCCAGGGGCACCGGGGAGCTGTTTTTT. It specifies CSVARGTGELFF.

The rearrangement uses TRBV23-1 and TRBJ2-7; 12 positions agree with TRBD1. TRBV23-1 qualifies as an ORF whose function is uncertain. The length of the CDR3 is 17 residues. Losses at the gene ends were 3 bases for V and 0 bases for J; bases not matched to a gene: 6. CDR3 sequence reads: CASSHGTGGGSSYEQYF. Written as DNA, the CDR3 is TGCGCCAGCAGTCACGGGACAGGGGGCGGGAGCTCCTACGAGCAGTACTTC.

The CDR3 here is CASSHGLSASYNEQFF. CDR3 nucleotide sequence: TGCGCCAGCAGCCACGGACTGTCGGCCTCCTACAATGAGCAGTTCTTC. This chain links TRBV5-1 with TRBJ2-1; a possible D gene is TRBD2 (5 bases). Germline V gene data show CDR1 as SGHRS and CDR2 as YFSETQ. This CDR3 has 16 amino acids. V was clipped by 4 bases and J by 0 bases, with 14 bases between them.

The CDR3 DNA reads TGTGCCACCAGCAGCGGGACTAACCAGAACAATGAGCAGTTCTTC. Translating gives CATSSGTNQNNEQFF. The chain couples TRBV15 to TRBJ2-1; 7 nucleotides agree with TRBD2. Germline V lookup: CDR1 LNHNV, CDR2 YYDKDF (reference sequence). This CDR3 spans 15 amino acids. J gave up 5 bases and V 3 bases, and 7 bases lay outside the gene matches.

J is TRBJ1-5 and V is TRBV28, with TRBD1 identical over 12 bases. Looked up from germline, CDR1 is MDHEN and CDR2 is SYDVKM. Germline trimming cut 5 bases from V and 7 bases from J; bases unmatched to any gene: 3. The CDR3 is 14 amino acids. The CDR3 loop reads CASSPGTGGQPQHF. The CDR3 DNA reads as TGTGCCAGCAGTCCCGGGACAGGGGGCCAGCCCCAGCATTTT.

The rearrangement uses TRBV28 and TRBJ1-1; possible D gene TRBD1, 5 bases. Germline V gene data show CDR1 as MDHEN and CDR2 as SYDVKM. This CDR3 spans 12 amino acids. V lost 7 bases, J lost 10 bases, and 16 bases lay in between. The CDR3 loop reads CASTQSDKRAFF. CDR3 nucleotides: TGTGCCAGCACCCAATCGGACAAGCGAGCTTTCTTT.

The chain links TRBV9 to TRBJ1-1; maybe TRBD1 (6 bases). V lost 3 bases and J 11 bases, leaving 20 bases between the germline ends. Germline V gene sequence: CDR1 SGDLS, CDR2 YYNGEE. The CDR3 runs to 14 residues. The CDR3 sequence is CASSGQKGGLRAFF. In DNA form, the CDR3 reads TGTGCCAGCAGCGGGCAAAAGGGGGGACTTCGGGCTTTCTTT.

Ten or more counts support this clone. The identical CDR3 is also encoded by other nucleotide sequences in the sample. The CDR3, as DNA: TGTGCCAGCAGCTTGGACGGCTACGAGCAGTACTTC. Its protein is CASSLDGYEQYF. This rearrangement joins TRBV5-4 to TRBJ2-7, with unresolved D. The ends were cut back, 0 bases at V and 3 bases at J, with 4 bases in the middle. Germline-derived CDR1 and CDR2 are SGHNT and YYREEE (reference sequence). This CDR3 has 12 amino acids.

The chain carries TRBV7-9 and TRBJ2-1; 9 positions agree with TRBD2. CDR3 length: 17 amino acids. J lost 4 bases, V lost 5 bases, and 12 bases had no gene match. CDR1 and CDR2 from the germline V gene are SEHNR and FQNEAQ (reference sequence). The CDR3 here is CASSEISAGGAYNEQFF. The CDR3 region has the DNA TGTGCCAGCAGCGAAATCTCAGCGGGAGGCGCGTACAATGAGCAGTTCTTC. The entire variable domain, with the rest obtained from reference TRBV7-9 and TRBJ2-1, is as follows: DTGVSQNPRHKITKRGQNVTFRCDPISEHNRLYWYRQTLGQGPEFLTYFQNEAQLEKSRLLSDRFSAERPKGSFSTLEIQRTEQGDSAMYLCASSEISAGGAYNEQFFGPGTRLTVL.

The J gene is TRBJ2-7, the V gene TRBV5-6; maybe TRBD1 (5 bases). Looked up from germline, CDR1 is SGHDT and CDR2 is YYEEEE. V shed 0 bases and J shed 2 bases, with 9 bases lying between them. The CDR3 is 14 residues long. The CDR3 nucleotides read TGTGCCAGCAGCTTGGACAGGATCACCTACGAGCAGTACTTC. Its translation is CASSLDRITYEQYF. Combining the CDR3 with reference TRBV5-6 and TRBJ2-7 gives the whole variable domain DAGVTQSPTHLIKTRGQQVTLRCSPKSGHDTVSWYQQALGQGPQFIFQYYEEEERQRGNFPDRFSGHQFPNYSSELNVNALLLGDSALYLCASSLDRITYEQYFGPGTRLTVT.

V is TRBV28 and J is TRBJ1-1; D unclear. V was trimmed by 3 bases and J by 8 bases, leaving 7 bases between them. The CDR3 sequence is 11 residues long. Germline CDR1 reads MDHEN; CDR2 reads SYDVKM. DNA of the CDR3: TGTGCCAGCAGTTTGCCATTCGAAGCTTTCTTT. This translates into CASSLPFEAFF. Drawing the rest from reference TRBV28 and TRBJ1-1, the complete variable domain is DVKVTQSSRYLVKRTGEKVFLECVQDMDHENMFWYRQDPGLGLRLIYFSYDVKMKEKGDIPEGYSVSREKKERFSLILESASTNQTSMYLCASSLPFEAFFGQGTRLTVV.

CDR3 bases: TGTGCCAGCAGTACTACAGGGAGTTTTACCGGGGAGCTGTTTTTT. Translated, it gives CASSTTGSFTGELFF. The V call is TRBV6-5, the J call TRBJ2-2, with D tentatively TRBD1 (6 bases). V lost 5 bases and J 5 bases, leaving 15 bases between the germline ends. The CDR3 runs 15 residues. CDR1 and CDR2 from the germline V gene are MNHEY and SVGAGI.

This chain connects TRBV7-9 to TRBJ2-4, with D uncertain. From germline, CDR1 is SEHNR and CDR2 FQNEAQ (reference sequence). The CDR3 has 16 residues. V was cut by 2 bases and J by 5 bases, with 16 bases left in between. Written as DNA, the CDR3 is TGTGCCAGCAGCTTATCCCCCCCACGTGGTGAAAACATTCAGTACTTC. Amino acids: CASSLSPPRGENIQYF.

The V and J genes are TRBV10-2 and TRBJ1-5; the D gene is possibly TRBD1 (5 bases). Deletions cut 4 bases from V and 6 bases from J, with 10 bases between. This CDR3 is built from 13 residues. Per the germline V gene, CDR1 is WSHSY and CDR2 is SAAADI. The CDR3 DNA reads as TGCGCCAGCAGTGGAGGGGAGGGTCAGCCCCAGCATTTT. Translation: CASSGGEGQPQHF.

The V call is TRBV5-4, the J call TRBJ2-2; possibly TRBD1 for D (5 bases). With 3 bases removed from V and 0 bases from J, the gap between germline ends came to 15 bases. Germline CDR1 SGHNT, CDR2 YYREEE (reference sequence). The CDR3 length is 17 residues. The chain's CDR3 is CASSSNPDSTNTGELFF. The CDR3 DNA sequence: TGTGCCAGCAGCTCTAACCCTGACAGCACGAACACCGGGGAGCTGTTTTTT.

V is TRBV5-4 and J is TRBJ1-4; no firm D call. Trimming stripped 0 bases from V and 3 bases from J, with 15 bases between. The CDR3 length is 17 residues. The germline V gene has CDR1 SGHNT and CDR2 YYREEE (reference sequence). The CDR3 nucleotides read TGTGCCAGCAGCTTGGGGGGAGGGATCCCGGCTAATGAAAAACTGTTTTTT. Amino acid sequence: CASSLGGGIPANEKLFF.

This clone appeared a single time. The genes are TRBV28 and TRBJ2-2, with D possibly matching TRBD1 (5 bases). Germline values: CDR1 MDHEN, CDR2 SYDVKM. Deletions cut 2 bases from V and 4 bases from J, with 11 bases between. The CDR3 extends over 15 amino acids. The CDR3 loop is CASSLRKGITGELFF. The CDR3 bases are TGTGCCAGCAGTTTAAGGAAGGGGATCACCGGGGAGCTGTTTTTT.

The CDR3 loop reads CASSRQGPYEQYF. In DNA, the CDR3 is TGTGCCAGCAGCAGACAGGGGCCCTACGAGCAGTACTTC. The genes are TRBV28 and TRBJ2-5, with 8 bases matching TRBD1. The end of the DNA fits TRBJ2-7 better, so the J call may be wrong. Germline V gives CDR1 MDHEN, CDR2 SYDVKM. The CDR3 consists of 13 residues.

The chain combines TRBV5-4 with TRBJ2-1, with D maybe TRBD2 (5 bases). Germline V gene data show CDR1 as SGHNT and CDR2 as YYREEE (reference sequence). V gave up 0 bases and J gave up 9 bases, with 28 bases separating them. The length of the CDR3 is 19 residues. This CDR3 reads CASSLAEAIRGRGFGEQFF. CDR3 sequence (DNA): TGTGCCAGCAGCTTGGCGGAAGCGATAAGAGGGCGTGGGTTTGGTGAGCAGTTCTTC.

This clone was counted between two and nine times. The rearrangement links TRBV10-3 to TRBJ1-5, with D perhaps matching TRBD1 (6 bases). Germline V gene data show CDR1 as ENHRY and CDR2 as SYGVKD. The CDR3 runs 13 residues. V lost 7 bases to trimming and J lost 1 base, with 8 bases between them. This CDR3 reads CAIKGQSNQPQHF. In DNA form, the CDR3 reads TGTGCCATCAAAGGACAGAGCAATCAGCCCCAGCATTTT.

The chain joins TRBV5-4 to TRBJ2-7; 7 bases line up with TRBD1. V trimming: 6 bases; J trimming: 5 bases; junction bases outside the gene matches: 2. The CDR3 runs to 11 residues. The germline V gene encodes CDR1 SGHNT and CDR2 YYREEE (reference sequence). DNA of the CDR3: TGTGCCAGCAAACAGGGGAACGAGCAGTACTTC. This gives the protein CASKQGNEQYF.

This clone came up a few times. The genes are TRBV2 and TRBJ1-1; 7 bases are a match to TRBD1. The CDR3 has 13 residues. Per the germline V gene, CDR1 is SNHLY and CDR2 is FYNNEI. Trimming at V came to 10 bases and at J to 5 bases, leaving 10 bases not matched to a gene. In nucleotides, the CDR3 is TGTGCCATCACAGGGGATTTTTTGACTGAAGCTTTCTTT. Translated, it gives CAITGDFLTEAFF.

The CDR3 is CASFPNRDKRNTIYF. CDR3 nucleotide sequence: TGCGCCAGCTTCCCAAACCGGGACAAAAGAAACACCATATATTTT. V and J are TRBV10-2 and TRBJ1-3, with D perhaps TRBD1 (6 bases). V gave up 8 bases and J gave up 5 bases, with 19 bases separating them. This CDR3 region has 15 residues. The germline V gene encodes CDR1 WSHSY and CDR2 SAAADI.

The gene calls are TRBV11-2 and TRBJ2-2, with TRBD2 matching over 9 bases. Trimming cost V 5 bases and J 4 bases; bases outside gene matches: 2. The CDR3 is 14 residues long. Germline values: CDR1 SGHAT, CDR2 FQNNGV. CDR3 sequence reads: CASSPSGTTGELFF. Here the CDR3 DNA reads TGTGCCAGCAGCCCTAGCGGGACCACCGGGGAGCTGTTTTTT.

This chain connects TRBV5-1 to TRBJ2-3; 11 nucleotides agree with TRBD2. The CDR3 length is 17 residues. V was pared by 0 bases and J by 4 bases, with 7 bases of the junction left unmatched. Germline V lookup: CDR1 SGHRS, CDR2 YFSETQ. Here the CDR3 DNA reads TGCGCCAGCAGCTTGGCCCTACTAGCGGGAGAGGCAGATACGCAGTATTTT. Translated, it gives CASSLALLAGEADTQYF. The full variable domain, in which reference TRBV5-1 and TRBJ2-3 provide the parts outside the CDR3, is KAGVTQTPRYLIKTRGQQVTLSCSPISGHRSVSWYQQTPGQGLQFLFEYFSETQRNKGNFPGRFSGRQFSNSRSEMNVSTLELGDSALYLCASSLALLAGEADTQYFGPGTRLTVL.

The table lists this clone with a few counts. The gene calls are TRBV11-2 and TRBJ2-7, with D unclear. This CDR3 is built from 12 residues. Germline CDR1 SGHAT, CDR2 FQNNGV. V was pared by 2 bases and J by 4 bases, with 6 bases between. The CDR3 sequence is CASSLRPYEQYF. CDR3 in DNA: TGTGCCAGCAGCTTAAGACCATACGAGCAGTACTTC.

The chain has TRBV25-1 and TRBJ2-7, with D maybe TRBD2 (6 bases). The CDR3 loop spans 15 amino acids. Germline lookup yields CDR1 MGHDK and CDR2 SYGVNS. Trimming took off 10 bases at V and 0 bases at J, with 19 bases between the two ends. The CDR3 sequence is CATSPVGGISYEQYF. In nucleotides, the CDR3 is TGTGCCACATCCCCAGTCGGCGGGATCTCCTACGAGCAGTACTTC.

The chain is built from TRBV19 and TRBJ2-7; D remains ambiguous. Germline CDR1 is LNHDA and CDR2 is SQIVND (reference sequence). CDR3 length equals 15 residues. With 3 bases removed from V and 2 bases from J, the gap between germline ends came to 14 bases. The CDR3 DNA follows: TGTGCCAGTAGTATCGTTTGGCAGAGCACCTACGAGCAGTACTTC. This sequence encodes CASSIVWQSTYEQYF.